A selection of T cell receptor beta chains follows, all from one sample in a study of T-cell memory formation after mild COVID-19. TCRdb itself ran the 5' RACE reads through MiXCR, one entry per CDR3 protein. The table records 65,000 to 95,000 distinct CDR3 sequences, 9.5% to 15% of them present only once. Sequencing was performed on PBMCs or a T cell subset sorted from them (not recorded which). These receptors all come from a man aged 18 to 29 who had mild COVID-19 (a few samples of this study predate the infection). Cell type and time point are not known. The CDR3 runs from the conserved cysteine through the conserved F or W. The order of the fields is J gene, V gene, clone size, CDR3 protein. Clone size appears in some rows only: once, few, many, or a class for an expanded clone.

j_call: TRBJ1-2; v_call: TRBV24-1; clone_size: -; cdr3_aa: CATSDPYRGSGYTF
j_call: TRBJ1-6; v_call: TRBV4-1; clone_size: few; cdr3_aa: CASSQVPTGYNSPLHF
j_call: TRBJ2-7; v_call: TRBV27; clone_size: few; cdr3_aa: CASSLGGDEQYF
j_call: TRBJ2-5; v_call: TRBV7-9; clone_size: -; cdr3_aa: CASSFPLQTTQETQYF
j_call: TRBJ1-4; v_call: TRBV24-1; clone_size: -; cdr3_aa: CATSAPGTGLEEKLFF
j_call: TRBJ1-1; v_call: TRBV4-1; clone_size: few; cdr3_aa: CASSQEQGGTEAFF
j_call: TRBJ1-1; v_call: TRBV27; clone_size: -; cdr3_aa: CASRTGGVSTEAFF
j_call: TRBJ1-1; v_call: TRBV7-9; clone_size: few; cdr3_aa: CASSLIGGTDTEAFF
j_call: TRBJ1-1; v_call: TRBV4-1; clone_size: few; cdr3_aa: CASRPLSSLNTEAFF
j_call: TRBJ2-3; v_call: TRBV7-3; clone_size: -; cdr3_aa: CASSRRNTDTQYF
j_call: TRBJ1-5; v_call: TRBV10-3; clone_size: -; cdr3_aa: CAISEAAGLNQPQHF
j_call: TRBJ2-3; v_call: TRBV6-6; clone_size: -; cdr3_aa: CASSAEQGPDTQYF
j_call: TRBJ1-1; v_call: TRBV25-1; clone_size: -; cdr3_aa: CASTPSVGVEAFF
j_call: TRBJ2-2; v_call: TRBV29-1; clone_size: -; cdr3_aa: CSVADTGELFF
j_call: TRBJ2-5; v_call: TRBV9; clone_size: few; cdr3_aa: CASSDSGGDSETQYF
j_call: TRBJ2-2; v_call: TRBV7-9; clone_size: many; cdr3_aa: CASTQEGLAGAGELFF
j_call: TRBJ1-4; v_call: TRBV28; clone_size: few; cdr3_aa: CASVRQGSSEKLFF
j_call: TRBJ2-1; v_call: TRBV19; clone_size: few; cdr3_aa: CASSITASGGASYNEQFF
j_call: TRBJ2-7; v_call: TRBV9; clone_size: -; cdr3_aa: CASSAGQGFDEQYF
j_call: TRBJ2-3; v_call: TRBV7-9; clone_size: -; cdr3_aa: CASSWGVDTQYF
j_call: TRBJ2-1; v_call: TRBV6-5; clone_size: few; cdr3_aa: CASSYSGTTDEQFF
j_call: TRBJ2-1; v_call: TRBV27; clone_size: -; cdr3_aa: CASSPQGRAFYNEQFF
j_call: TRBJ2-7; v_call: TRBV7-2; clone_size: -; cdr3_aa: CASSLAPAGGYYEQYF
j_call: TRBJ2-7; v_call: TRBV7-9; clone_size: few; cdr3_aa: CASSFSGAAYEQYF
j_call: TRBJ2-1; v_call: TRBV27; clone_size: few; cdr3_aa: CASSLGRAGRSYNEQFF
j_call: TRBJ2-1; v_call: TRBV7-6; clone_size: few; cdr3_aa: CASSPFSRGSSYNEQFF
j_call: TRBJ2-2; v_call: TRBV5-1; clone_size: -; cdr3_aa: CASSRLGLNTGELFF
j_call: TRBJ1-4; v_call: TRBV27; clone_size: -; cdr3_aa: CASSSLPATNEKLFF
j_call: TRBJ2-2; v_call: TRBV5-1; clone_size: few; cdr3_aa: CASSWGLRNTGELFF
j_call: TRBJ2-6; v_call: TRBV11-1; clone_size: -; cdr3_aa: CASSLRRDRTSGANVLTF
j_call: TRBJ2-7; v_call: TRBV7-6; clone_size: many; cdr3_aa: CASSLSGGGQYEQYF
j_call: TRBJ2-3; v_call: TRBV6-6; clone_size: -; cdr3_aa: CASSPYGSPADTQYF
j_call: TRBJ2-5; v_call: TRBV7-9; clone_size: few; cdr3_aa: CASSSALVRETQYF
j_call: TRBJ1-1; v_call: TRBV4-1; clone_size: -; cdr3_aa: CASSLPFGRQDTEAFF
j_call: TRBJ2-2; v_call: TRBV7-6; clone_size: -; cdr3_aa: CASSADGGPTGELFF
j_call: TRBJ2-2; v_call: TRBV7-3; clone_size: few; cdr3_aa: CASSLIGTGELFF
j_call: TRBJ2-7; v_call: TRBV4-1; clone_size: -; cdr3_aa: CASSPGSSLGSEQYF
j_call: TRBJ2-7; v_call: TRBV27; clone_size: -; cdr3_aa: CASSFGVFGLYEQYF
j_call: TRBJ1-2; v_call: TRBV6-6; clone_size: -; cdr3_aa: CASSYGSSNYGYTF
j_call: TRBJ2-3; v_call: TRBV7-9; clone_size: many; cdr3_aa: CASSFDTQYF
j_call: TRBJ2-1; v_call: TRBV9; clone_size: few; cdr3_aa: CASSVERQDDEQFF
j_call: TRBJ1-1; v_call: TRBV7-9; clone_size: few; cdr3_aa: CASSFGGGDSGTEAFF
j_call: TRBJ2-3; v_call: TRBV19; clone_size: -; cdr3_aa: CASSILSSGSTDTQYF
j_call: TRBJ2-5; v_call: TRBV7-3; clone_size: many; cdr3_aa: CASSHLAGWEETQYF
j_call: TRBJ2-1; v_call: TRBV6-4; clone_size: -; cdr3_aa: CASSQRGGLYNEQFF
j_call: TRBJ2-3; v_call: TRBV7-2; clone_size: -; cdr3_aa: CASSLLGTDTQYF
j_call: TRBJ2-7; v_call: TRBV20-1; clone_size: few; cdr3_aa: CSARETRDRGYEQYF
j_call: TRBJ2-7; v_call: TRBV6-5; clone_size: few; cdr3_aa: CASSYSGPDWGSAYEQYF
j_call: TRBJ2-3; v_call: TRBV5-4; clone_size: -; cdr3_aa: CASSLDRGRIRDTQYF
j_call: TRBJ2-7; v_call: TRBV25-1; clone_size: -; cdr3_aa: CASSGWASSYEQYF
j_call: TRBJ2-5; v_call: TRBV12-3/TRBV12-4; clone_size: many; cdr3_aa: CASSDLAGGPEETQYF
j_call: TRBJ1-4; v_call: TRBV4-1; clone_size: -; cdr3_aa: CASSQGAGDEKLFF
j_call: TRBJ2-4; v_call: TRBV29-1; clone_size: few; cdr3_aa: CSVVGRGAKNIQYF
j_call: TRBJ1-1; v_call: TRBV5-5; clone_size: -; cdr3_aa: CASSHGTNTEAFF